This TCR beta chain was retrieved from a study of cytomegalovirus exposure and HLA in healthy donors. In the PCR, 60 Vbeta and 13 Jbeta primers were used. Clones were sequenced by immunoSEQ multiplex PCR, and TCRdb holds only the in-frame ones, with some missing. The sample lists 130,000 or so clones; roughly 70% were seen once. Material: PBMCs. This clonotype was sampled from a man aged 40-55 years in good health and CMV-seropositive.

CDR3 loop: CASSTTSGGPYEQYF. As DNA, the CDR3 is TGTGCCAGCAGCACAACTAGCGGGGGACCCTACGAGCAGTACTTC. The V and J genes are TRBV6-5 and TRBJ2-7, with 11 positions matching TRBD2. CDR1 is MNHEY, CDR2 SVGAGI, per germline. CDR3 length: 15 amino acids. The V and J ends lost 6 bases and 2 bases, in that order; junction bases with no gene match: 6.